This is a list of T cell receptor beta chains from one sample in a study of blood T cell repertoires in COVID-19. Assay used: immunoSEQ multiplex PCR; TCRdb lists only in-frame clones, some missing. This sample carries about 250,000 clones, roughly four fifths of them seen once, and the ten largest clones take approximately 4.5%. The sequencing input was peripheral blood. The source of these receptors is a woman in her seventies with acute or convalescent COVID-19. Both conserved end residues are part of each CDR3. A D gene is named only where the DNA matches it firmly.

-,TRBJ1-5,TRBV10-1,TGCGCCAGCACTAGGGGAGGTGGCAATCAGCCCCAGCATTTT,CASTRGGGNQPQHF
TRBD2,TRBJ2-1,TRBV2,TGTGCCAGCGGGGGACTAGCGGGACTTGAGCAGTTCTTC,CASGGLAGLEQFF
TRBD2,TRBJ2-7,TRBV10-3,TGTGCCATCAGTGAGTCGATTGGGGGGGTATACGAGCAGTACTTC,CAISESIGGVYEQYF
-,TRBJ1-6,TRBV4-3,TGCGCCAGCAGCTTGAAGGAAGGCGGGGATTCACCCCTCCACTTT,CASSLKEGGDSPLHF
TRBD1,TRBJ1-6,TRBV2,TGTGCCAGCAAATTGCAGGGGGCGATCTATAATTCACCCCTCCACTTT,CASKLQGAIYNSPLHF
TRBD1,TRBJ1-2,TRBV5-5,TGTGCCAGCAGCTCACGGGGACAGGGTTATGGCTACACCTTC,CASSSRGQGYGYTF
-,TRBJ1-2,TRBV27,TGTGCCAGCAGTTTATCCACCAACAGGGTTGGGTATGGCTACACCTTC,CASSLSTNRVGYGYTF
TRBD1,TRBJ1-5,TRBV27,TGTGCCAGCAGTCGTGACAGGGTAAGCAATCAGCCCCAGCATTTT,CASSRDRVSNQPQHF
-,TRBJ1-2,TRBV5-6,TGTGCCAGCAGCTTGGCCGGGACAAATGGCTACACCTTC,CASSLAGTNGYTF
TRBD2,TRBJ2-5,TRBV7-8,TGTGCCAGCAGCCCAAGGCCGCGGGGGGGACTGGAGACCCAGTACTTC,CASSPRPRGGLETQYF
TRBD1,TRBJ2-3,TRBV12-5,TGTGCTAGTGGTTCGGGACAGGGGAACACAGATACGCAGTATTTT,CASGSGQGNTDTQYF
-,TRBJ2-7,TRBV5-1,TGCGCCAGCAGCGAACAAGACAGTTCCTACGAGCAGTACTTC,CASSEQDSSYEQYF
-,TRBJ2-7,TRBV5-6,TGTGCCAGCAGCTTTACAGGGTCCCACGAGCAGTACTTC,CASSFTGSHEQYF
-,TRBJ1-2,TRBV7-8,TGTGCCAGCAGCTCGCACCAGGGTCCAGTTGGCGGCTACACCTTC,CASSSHQGPVGGYTF
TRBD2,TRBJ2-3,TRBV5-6,TGTGCCAGCAGCTTGGGACTAGCTAGCACAGATACGCAGTATTTT,CASSLGLASTDTQYF
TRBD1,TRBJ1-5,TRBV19,TGTGCCAGTAGTATAGATGTTAGAACAGGGGGATATCAGCCCCAGCATTTT,CASSIDVRTGGYQPQHF